What follows describes a single T cell receptor beta chain. Antigen specificity is unknown. The ends lost 8 bases at V and 2 bases at J; junction bases unmatched: 7. Germline V gene data show CDR1 as SQVTM and CDR2 as ANQGSEA. The CDR3 is 14 residues long. The record originates from a study of cytomegalovirus exposure and HLA in healthy donors. Data came from immunoSEQ multiplex PCR; TCRdb stores just in-frame clones and leaves some out. Found here are 200,000 or so clones, around 90% of them singletons; the top ten hold 2.9%. Study-wide findings and caveats: Across donors, most TCRs were seen rarely, yet some public ones were widespread.

Sequencing was carried out using PBMCs. This receptor was taken from a woman aged 18-29 years in good health and CMV-seronegative. The chain links TRBV29-1 to TRBJ2-3, with 10 bases matching TRBD2. CDR3 residues: CSIGLAENTDTQYF. For the CDR3, the DNA is TGCAGCATCGGACTAGCGGAAAACACAGATACGCAGTATTTT.